The clone carrying this TCR beta chain was recorded a few times. Antigen: not known. The sample is drawn from a study of T cell clones after liver transplantation. On the study more broadly: Post-transplant blood was tracked for graft-donor-reactive T cell clones identified in a pre-transplant mixed lymphocyte reaction.

Study-level findings and limits: In two subjects, few donor cells limited the measurable donor-reactive repertoire.

CDR1 and CDR2 (germline): MNHNS, SASEGT. V trimming: 7 bases; J trimming: 4 bases; junction bases outside the gene matches: 10. The CDR3 spans 14 residues. The repertoire was sequenced with immunoSEQ multiplex PCR; TCRdb's copy has only in-frame clones and lacks some. Of thousands of clones in the sample, about 30% were seen once. Proliferating CFSE-low MLR cells were sequenced to define alloreactive TCRbeta sequences. The chain links TRBV6-1 to TRBJ2-7; TRBD1 matches at 7 bases. The sequencing input was CD4+ T cells from cultured PBMCs. The sequence derives from a human patient who received a liver transplant. Some T cells may be graft donor cells. The CDR3 spells CASMFDRVRYEQYF. The DNA for the CDR3 is TGTGCCAGCATGTTCGACAGGGTACGTTACGAGCAGTACTTC.